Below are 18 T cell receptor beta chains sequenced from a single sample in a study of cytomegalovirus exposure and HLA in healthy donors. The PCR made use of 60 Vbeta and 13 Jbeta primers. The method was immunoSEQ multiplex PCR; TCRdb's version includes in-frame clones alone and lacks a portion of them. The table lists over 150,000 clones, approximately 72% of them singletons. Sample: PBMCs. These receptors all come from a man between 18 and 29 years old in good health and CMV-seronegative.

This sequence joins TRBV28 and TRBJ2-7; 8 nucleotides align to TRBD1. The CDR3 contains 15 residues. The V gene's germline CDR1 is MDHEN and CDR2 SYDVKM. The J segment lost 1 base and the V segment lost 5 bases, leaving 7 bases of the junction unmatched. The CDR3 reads CASSPSDRVSYEQYF. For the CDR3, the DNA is TGTGCCAGCAGTCCCTCGGACAGGGTGTCCTACGAGCAGTACTTC.

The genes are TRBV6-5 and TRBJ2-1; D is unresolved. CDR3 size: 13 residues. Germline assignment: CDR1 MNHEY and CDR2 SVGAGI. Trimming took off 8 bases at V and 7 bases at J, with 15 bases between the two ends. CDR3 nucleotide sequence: TGTGCCAGCTCTTCCGAGGCCCAGAATGAGCAGTTCTTC. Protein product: CASSSEAQNEQFF.

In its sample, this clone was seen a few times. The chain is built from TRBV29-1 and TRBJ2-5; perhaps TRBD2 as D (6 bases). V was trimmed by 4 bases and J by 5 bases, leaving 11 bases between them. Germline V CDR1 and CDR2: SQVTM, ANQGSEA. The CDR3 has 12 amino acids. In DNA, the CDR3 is TGCAGCGTTGGGGCGGGAATGGAGACCCAGTACTTC. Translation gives CSVGAGMETQYF.

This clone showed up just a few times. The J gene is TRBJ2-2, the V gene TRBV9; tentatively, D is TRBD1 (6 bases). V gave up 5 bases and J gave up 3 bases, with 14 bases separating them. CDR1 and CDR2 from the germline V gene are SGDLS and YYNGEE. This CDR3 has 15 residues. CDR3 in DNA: TGTGCCAGCAGAACCTCCTGGGGGCACACCGGGGAGCTGTTTTTT. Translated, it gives CASRTSWGHTGELFF. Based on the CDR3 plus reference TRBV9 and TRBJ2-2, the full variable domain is DSGVTQTPKHLITATGQRVTLRCSPRSGDLSVYWYQQSLDQGLQFLIQYYNGEERAKGNILERFSAQQFPDLHSELNLSSLELGDSALYFCASRTSWGHTGELFFGEGSRLTVL.

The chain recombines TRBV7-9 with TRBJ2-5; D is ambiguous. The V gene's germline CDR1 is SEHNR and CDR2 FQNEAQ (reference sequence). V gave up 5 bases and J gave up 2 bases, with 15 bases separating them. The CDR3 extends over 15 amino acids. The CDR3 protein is CASSPVRALQETQYF. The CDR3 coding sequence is TGTGCCAGCAGCCCTGTAAGAGCCCTTCAAGAGACCCAGTACTTC.

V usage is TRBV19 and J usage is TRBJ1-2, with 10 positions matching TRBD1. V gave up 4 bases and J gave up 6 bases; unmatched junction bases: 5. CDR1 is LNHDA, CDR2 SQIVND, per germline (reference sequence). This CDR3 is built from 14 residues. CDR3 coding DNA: TGTGCCAGTAGTACGGGACAGGGGACGGATGGCTACACCTTC. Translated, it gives CASSTGQGTDGYTF.

As DNA, the CDR3 is TGCGCCAGCAGCTTGGAGGGGACATTGAACACCGGGGAGCTGTTTTTT. Protein: CASSLEGTLNTGELFF. V is TRBV5-1 and J is TRBJ2-2; possible D gene TRBD1, 6 bases. The germline CDR1 and CDR2 sequences are SGHRS and YFSETQ. This CDR3 contains 16 residues. V was clipped by 0 bases and J by 1 base, with 10 bases between them.

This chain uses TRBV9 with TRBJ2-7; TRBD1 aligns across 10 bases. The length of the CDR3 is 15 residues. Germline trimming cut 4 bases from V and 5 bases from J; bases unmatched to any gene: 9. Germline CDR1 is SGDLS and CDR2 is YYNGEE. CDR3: CASSSTGTGVHEQYF. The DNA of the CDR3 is TGTGCCAGCAGCTCCACCGGGACAGGGGTCCACGAGCAGTACTTC.

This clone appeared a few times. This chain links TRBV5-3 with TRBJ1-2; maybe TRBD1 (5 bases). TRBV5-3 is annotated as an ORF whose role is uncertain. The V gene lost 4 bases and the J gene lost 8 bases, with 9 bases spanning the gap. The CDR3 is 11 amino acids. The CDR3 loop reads CARSGASGYTF. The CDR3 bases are TGTGCCAGAAGCGGGGCCTCAGGCTACACCTTC.

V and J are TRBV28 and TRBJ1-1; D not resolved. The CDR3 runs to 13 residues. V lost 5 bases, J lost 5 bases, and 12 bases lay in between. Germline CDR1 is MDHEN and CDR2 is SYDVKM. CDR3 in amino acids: CASSPTTGTEAFF. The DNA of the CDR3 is TGTGCCAGCAGTCCGACGACTGGAACTGAAGCTTTCTTT. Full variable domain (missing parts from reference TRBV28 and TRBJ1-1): DVKVTQSSRYLVKRTGEKVFLECVQDMDHENMFWYRQDPGLGLRLIYFSYDVKMKEKGDIPEGYSVSREKKERFSLILESASTNQTSMYLCASSPTTGTEAFFGQGTRLTVV.

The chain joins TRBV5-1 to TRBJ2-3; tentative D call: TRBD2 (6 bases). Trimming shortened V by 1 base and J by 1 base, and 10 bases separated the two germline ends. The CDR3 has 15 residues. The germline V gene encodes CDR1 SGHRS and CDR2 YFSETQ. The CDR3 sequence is CASSLWGDGTDTQYF. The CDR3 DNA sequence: TGCGCCAGCAGCTTGTGGGGGGATGGCACAGATACGCAGTATTTT.

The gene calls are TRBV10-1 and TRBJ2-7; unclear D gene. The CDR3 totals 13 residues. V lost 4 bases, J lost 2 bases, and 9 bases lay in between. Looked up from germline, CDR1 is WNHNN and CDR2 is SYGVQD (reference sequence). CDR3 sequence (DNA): TGCGCCAGCAGTGGGCCAGCGACCTACGAGCAGTACTTC. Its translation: CASSGPATYEQYF.

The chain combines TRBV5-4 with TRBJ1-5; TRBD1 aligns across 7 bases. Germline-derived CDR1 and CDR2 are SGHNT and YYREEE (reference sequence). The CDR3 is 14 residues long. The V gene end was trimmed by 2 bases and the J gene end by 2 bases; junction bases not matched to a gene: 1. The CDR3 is CASSLDRGNQPQHF. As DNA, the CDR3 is TGTGCCAGCAGCTTAGACAGGGGCAATCAGCCCCAGCATTTT. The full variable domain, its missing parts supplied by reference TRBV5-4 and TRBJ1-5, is ETGVTQSPTHLIKTRGQQVTLRCSSQSGHNTVSWYQQALGQGPQFIFQYYREEENGRGNFPPRFSGLQFPNYSSELNVNALELDDSALYLCASSLDRGNQPQHFGDGTRLSIL.

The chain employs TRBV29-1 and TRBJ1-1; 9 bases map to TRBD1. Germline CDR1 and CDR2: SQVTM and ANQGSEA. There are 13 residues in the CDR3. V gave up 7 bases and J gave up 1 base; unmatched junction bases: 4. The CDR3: CSGGDRANTEAFF. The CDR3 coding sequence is TGCAGCGGGGGGGACAGGGCGAACACTGAAGCTTTCTTT.

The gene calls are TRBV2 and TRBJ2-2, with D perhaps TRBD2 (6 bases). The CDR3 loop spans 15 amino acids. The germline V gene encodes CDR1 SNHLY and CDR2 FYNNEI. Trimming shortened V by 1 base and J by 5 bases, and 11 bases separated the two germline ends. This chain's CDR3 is CASSEVVSGTGELFF. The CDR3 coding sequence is TGTGCCAGCAGTGAAGTTGTTAGCGGTACCGGGGAGCTGTTTTTT.

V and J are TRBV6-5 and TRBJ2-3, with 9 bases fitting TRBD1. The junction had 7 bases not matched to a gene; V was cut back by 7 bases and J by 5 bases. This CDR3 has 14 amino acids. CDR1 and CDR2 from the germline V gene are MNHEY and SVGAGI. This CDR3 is CASKTGQGGDTQYF. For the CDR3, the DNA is TGTGCCAGCAAAACGGGACAGGGAGGAGATACGCAGTATTTT.

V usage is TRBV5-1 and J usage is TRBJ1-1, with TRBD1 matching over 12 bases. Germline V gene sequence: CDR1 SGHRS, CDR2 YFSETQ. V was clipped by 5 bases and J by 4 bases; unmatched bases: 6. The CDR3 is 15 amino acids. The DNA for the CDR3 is TGCGCCAGCAGTTCCGGGACAGGGGGCGTCACTGAAGCTTTCTTT. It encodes CASSSGTGGVTEAFF.

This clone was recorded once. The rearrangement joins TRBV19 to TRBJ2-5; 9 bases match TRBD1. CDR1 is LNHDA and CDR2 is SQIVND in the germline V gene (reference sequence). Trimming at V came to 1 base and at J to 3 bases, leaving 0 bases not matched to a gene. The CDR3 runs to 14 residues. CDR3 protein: CASSIGDREETQYF. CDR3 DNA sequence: TGTGCCAGTAGTATAGGGGACAGGGAAGAGACCCAGTACTTC.